These T cell receptor beta chains were read from a single sample in a study of tumor-infiltrating lymphocytes in primary liver carcinoma. TCRdb reanalysed the multiplex PCR reads using MiXCR and keeps one entry per CDR3 protein. The sample shows roughly 100,000 distinct CDR3 sequences, roughly 80% of them seen only once. Specimen: liver tumor tissue from sampling region 3. The receptors originated from a man between 35 and 55 years old with primary liver carcinoma and hepatitis B virus infection. Both conserved end residues are part of each CDR3.

v_gene: TRBV6-9
j_gene: TRBJ2-3
CDR3aa: CASSYSFAGYTDTHYF

v_gene: TRBV6-6
j_gene: TRBJ1-5
CDR3aa: CASSYYGTNSNQPRYF

v_gene: TRBV4-1
j_gene: TRBJ2-7
CDR3aa: CASSQGPARGVAHEQYF

v_gene: TRBV12-3/TRBV12-4
j_gene: TRBJ2-2
CDR3aa: CASMETANTWVLFF

v_gene: TRBV5-6
j_gene: TRBJ1-6
CDR3aa: CASSTTGTGGDSPLHF

v_gene: TRBV12-3/TRBV12-4
j_gene: TRBJ1-1
CDR3aa: CASSLGGALSTEAFF

v_gene: TRBV4-3
j_gene: TRBJ2-1
CDR3aa: CASTQDRSGFHNKQFF

v_gene: TRBV29-1
j_gene: TRBJ2-5
CDR3aa: CGGKAGGTQFF

v_gene: TRBV29-1
j_gene: TRBJ1-4
CDR3aa: CSVKVWTLRGEKLFF

v_gene: TRBV6-5
j_gene: TRBJ1-2
CDR3aa: CASRPQGTVGYTF

v_gene: TRBV10-3
j_gene: TRBJ2-7
CDR3aa: CAFSESWKTYEQYF

v_gene: TRBV28
j_gene: TRBJ2-7
CDR3aa: CANTSGIGGSYEQYF

v_gene: TRBV29-1
j_gene: TRBJ1-1
CDR3aa: CSGGPGWGMNTEVFF

v_gene: TRBV29-1
j_gene: TRBJ1-1
CDR3aa: CSVVVGSIEAFF

v_gene: TRBV7-9
j_gene: TRBJ1-3
CDR3aa: CASTPPSGVSGSTIYF

v_gene: TRBV5-6
j_gene: TRBJ2-5
CDR3aa: CPSKWRDQETQYF

v_gene: TRBV6-5
j_gene: TRBJ2-1
CDR3aa: CPCRQGGNEQFF

v_gene: TRBV7-3
j_gene: TRBJ2-2
CDR3aa: CASSSRRNTSGRGLNTGELFF

v_gene: TRBV11-1
j_gene: TRBJ2-3
CDR3aa: CDSSLPRESTDTQCF

v_gene: TRBV7-8
j_gene: TRBJ1-2
CDR3aa: CASTLAERNYDYTF

v_gene: TRBV29-1
j_gene: TRBJ2-2
CDR3aa: CSAKGDGELFF

v_gene: TRBV29-1
j_gene: TRBJ2-1
CDR3aa: CSVYSLAGNSYNEQFF

v_gene: TRBV7-9
j_gene: TRBJ1-2
CDR3aa: CVSSQAGILGGYTF

v_gene: TRBV5-6
j_gene: TRBJ1-1
CDR3aa: CPSSLAQTGTEAFF